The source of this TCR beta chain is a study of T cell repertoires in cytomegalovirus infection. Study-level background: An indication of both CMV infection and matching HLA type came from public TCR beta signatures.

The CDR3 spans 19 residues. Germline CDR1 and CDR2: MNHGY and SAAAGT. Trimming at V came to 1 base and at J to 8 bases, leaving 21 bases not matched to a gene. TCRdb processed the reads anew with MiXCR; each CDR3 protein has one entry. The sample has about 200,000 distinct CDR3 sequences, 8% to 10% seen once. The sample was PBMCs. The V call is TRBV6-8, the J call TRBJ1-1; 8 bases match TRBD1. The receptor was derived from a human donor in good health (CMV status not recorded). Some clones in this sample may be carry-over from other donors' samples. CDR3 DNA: TGTGCCAGCAGTTACTGGGGTCCCGGGACAGGTGCCCTGGTAGCCGAAGCTTTCTTT. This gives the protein CASSYWGPGTGALVAEAFF.